Shown below are 18 T cell receptor beta chains from a single sample sequenced in a study of control samples from healthy donors and cancer patients. Profiling relied on immunoSEQ multiplex PCR, and the TCRdb table lists in-frame clones only, not all of them. The data show some 130,000 clones, about nine tenths seen once. The source material was blood. These receptors all come from a woman aged 30 to 39 in good health.

The chain is built from TRBV7-2 and TRBJ1-2; D possibly corresponds to TRBD1 (5 bases). The V gene lost 2 bases and the J gene lost 4 bases, with 14 bases spanning the gap. This CDR3 has 15 residues. Germline loops: CDR1 SGHTA, CDR2 FQGNSA. The CDR3 is CASSLSRGGSYGYTF. Here the CDR3 DNA reads TGTGCCAGCAGCTTATCGAGGGGCGGCTCCTATGGCTACACCTTC.

The chain uses TRBV6-5 and TRBJ2-7; no firm D call. The germline CDR1 and CDR2 sequences are MNHEY and SVGAGI. V lost 5 bases to trimming and J lost 5 bases, with 13 bases between them. This CDR3 region has 13 residues. The CDR3 loop reads CASSPPVSDEQYF. The DNA of the CDR3 is TGTGCCAGCAGTCCCCCCGTGTCAGACGAGCAGTACTTC.

CDR3 DNA sequence: TGTGCCAGCAGCTTGGAAGGAAGAAACACCGGGGAGCTGTTTTTT. It is translated as CASSLEGRNTGELFF. V is TRBV5-6 and J is TRBJ2-2; D is unclear. Germline CDR1 SGHDT, CDR2 YYEEEE. This CDR3 spans 15 amino acids. Trimming shortened V by 0 bases and J by 2 bases, and 8 bases separated the two germline ends.

The chain carries TRBV7-2 and TRBJ2-3; D unresolved. V lost 7 bases, J lost 0 bases, and 11 bases lay in between. The germline gives CDR1 SGHTA, CDR2 FQGNSA. The CDR3 sequence is 14 residues long. This CDR3 is CASNLIASTDTQYF. For the CDR3, the DNA is TGTGCCAGCAACCTCATCGCAAGCACAGATACGCAGTATTTT. Supplemented by reference TRBV7-2 and TRBJ2-3, the full variable domain reads GAGVSQSPSNKVTEKGKDVELRCDPISGHTALYWYRQSLGQGLEFLIYFQGNSAPDKSGLPSDRFSAERTGGSVSTLTIQRTQQEDSAVYLCASNLIASTDTQYFGPGTRLTVL.

The chain uses TRBV9 and TRBJ1-3; D is undetermined. V shed 0 bases and J shed 0 bases, with 10 bases lying between them. This CDR3 is 16 amino acids long. In germline, CDR1 is SGDLS, CDR2 YYNGEE. The CDR3 DNA sequence: TGTGCCAGCAGCGTAGGGATCGCGAACTCTGGAAACACCATATATTTT. Translating it yields CASSVGIANSGNTIYF.

The chain uses TRBV28 and TRBJ1-6; D gene unclear. The V gene lost 6 bases and the J gene lost 6 bases, with 6 bases spanning the gap. This CDR3 spans 12 amino acids. CDR1 is MDHEN and CDR2 is SYDVKM in the germline V gene. CDR3: CASSGINSPLHF. Written as DNA, the CDR3 is TGTGCCAGCAGCGGGATTAATTCACCCCTCCACTTT.

The chain carries TRBV27 and TRBJ1-5; D uncertain. CDR1 and CDR2 from the germline V gene are MNHEY and SMNVEV (reference sequence). The CDR3 length is 12 residues. Trimming took off 6 bases at V and 7 bases at J, with 10 bases between the two ends. The DNA of the CDR3 is TGTGCCAGCAGCCTTCTGGGGCAGCCCCAGCATTTT. Residues: CASSLLGQPQHF.

The chain recombines TRBV10-3 with TRBJ2-1; TRBD2 matches 11 bases. The germline V gene has CDR1 ENHRY and CDR2 SYGVKD. V lost 4 bases and J lost 7; bases outside the gene matches: 3. The CDR3 is made up of 14 amino acids. CDR3 in amino acids: CAISVAGGPNEQFF. CDR3 DNA sequence: TGTGCCATCAGTGTAGCGGGAGGGCCAAATGAGCAGTTCTTC.

The chain couples TRBV12-3 or TRBV12-4 to TRBJ1-5, with D uncertain. The V and J ends lost 2 bases and 6 bases respectively, with 5 bases between them. This CDR3 has 12 residues. In nucleotides, the CDR3 is TGTGCCAGCAGTTTAAGTAGTCAGCCCCAGCATTTT. Translating gives CASSLSSQPQHF.

The V and J genes are TRBV30 and TRBJ1-1, with D possibly being TRBD1 (6 bases). CDR1 GTSNPN and CDR2 SVGIG come from the germline V gene (reference sequence). V shed 1 base and J shed 4 bases, with 16 bases lying between them. The CDR3 length is 15 residues. The CDR3 coding sequence is TGTGCCTGGAGTGCAAAAGGGGGGGTGGGCACTGAAGCTTTCTTT. As protein: CAWSAKGGVGTEAFF.

The V and J genes are TRBV20-1 and TRBJ2-5; D unresolved. The CDR3 consists of 11 residues. The V gene's germline CDR1 is DFQATT and CDR2 SNEGSKA (reference sequence). V gave up 5 bases and J gave up 2 bases, with 6 bases separating them. Written as DNA, the CDR3 is TGCAGTGCTCAGGATCAAGAGACCCAGTACTTC. Protein: CSAQDQETQYF.

The chain joins TRBV3-1 (or the pseudogene TRBV3-2) to TRBJ1-2; no definite D call. Germline V gene data show CDR1 as LGHDT and CDR2 as YNNKEL (reference sequence). This CDR3 region has 11 residues. The V and J ends lost 0 bases and 10 bases respectively, with 6 bases between them. In DNA form, the CDR3 reads TGTGCCAGCAGCCAAGATAAACACTACACCTTC. Protein sequence: CASSQDKHYTF.

The genes are TRBV18 and TRBJ2-7; TRBD2 matches at 7 bases. This CDR3 has 16 residues. CDR1 and CDR2 (germline): KGHSH, LQKENI. The ends lost 2 bases at V and 1 base at J; junction bases unmatched: 8. The CDR3 nucleotides read TGTGCCAGCTCACCAGTTCGCCAGGGAGGGTCCTACGAGCAGTACTTC. Its translation: CASSPVRQGGSYEQYF.

The CDR3 DNA reads TGTGCCAGTAGTATTGAAGAGGGTGAAGCTTTCTTT. It is translated as CASSIEEGEAFF. The V call is TRBV19, the J call TRBJ1-1; D gene unclear. CDR3 size: 12 residues. Per the germline V gene, CDR1 is LNHDA and CDR2 is SQIVND (reference sequence). Trimming left V 3 bases short and J 7 bases short, with 9 bases between.

This clone was detected a few times. The rearrangement uses TRBV19 and TRBJ1-2; 9 nucleotides match TRBD1. In germline, CDR1 is LNHDA, CDR2 SQIVND (reference sequence). With V trimmed by 7 bases and J by 5 bases, 11 bases remained unmatched. The CDR3 covers 15 residues. The CDR3, as DNA: TGTGCCAGTACTCTACCGGGACAGGGCGGGTATGGCTACACCTTC. Translated: CASTLPGQGGYGYTF.

The rearrangement joins TRBV6-5 to TRBJ2-7; TRBD2 aligns across 7 bases. The CDR3 totals 15 residues. V was pared by 4 bases and J by 3 bases, with 9 bases of the junction left unmatched. The germline CDR1 and CDR2 sequences are MNHEY and SVGAGI. The CDR3 bases are TGTGCCAGCAGTTCGACTAGCCGCCAGGTCTACGAGCAGTACTTC. Encoded protein: CASSSTSRQVYEQYF.

The chain uses TRBV19 and TRBJ1-1, with TRBD1 matching over 9 bases. The germline gives CDR1 LNHDA, CDR2 SQIVND (reference sequence). The CDR3 runs to 16 residues. V lost 5 bases to trimming and J lost 1 base; unmatched junction nucleotides: 8. The DNA for the CDR3 is TGTGCCAGTAGTCCCGAGGACAGGGGAGCGAACACTGAAGCTTTCTTT. This sequence encodes CASSPEDRGANTEAFF.

This clone has more than one count but fewer than ten. This chain links TRBV2 with TRBJ2-2, with TRBD1 matching 9 bases. J gave up 6 bases and V 7 bases, and 6 bases lay outside the gene matches. CDR3 length: 14 residues. Germline CDR1 SNHLY, CDR2 FYNNEI. The CDR3 nucleotides read TGTGCCAGCAAAGTGGACAGGGGCCCCGGGGAGCTGTTTTTT. It yields the protein CASKVDRGPGELFF.